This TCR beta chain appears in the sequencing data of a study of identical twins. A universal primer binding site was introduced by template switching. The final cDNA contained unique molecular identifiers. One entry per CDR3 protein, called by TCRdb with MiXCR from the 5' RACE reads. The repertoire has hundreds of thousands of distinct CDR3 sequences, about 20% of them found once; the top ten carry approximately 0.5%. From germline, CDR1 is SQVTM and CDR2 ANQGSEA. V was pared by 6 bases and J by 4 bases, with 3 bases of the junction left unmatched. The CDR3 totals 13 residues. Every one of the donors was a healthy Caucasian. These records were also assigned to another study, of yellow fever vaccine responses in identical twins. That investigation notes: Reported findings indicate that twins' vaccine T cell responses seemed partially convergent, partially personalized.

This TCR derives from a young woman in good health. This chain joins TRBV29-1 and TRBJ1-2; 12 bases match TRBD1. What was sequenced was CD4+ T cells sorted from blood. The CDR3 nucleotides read TGCAGCGTCGGGGACAGGGGGCCCTATGGCTACACCTTC. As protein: CSVGDRGPYGYTF.